The entry that follows covers one T cell receptor (beta chain) sequence. These data originate in a study of blood T cell repertoires in COVID-19. For the study at large: COVID-19 samples, acute and convalescent, were from the United States, Italy and Spain. PBMCs, B-cell-depleted T cells, or T cells provided the cDNA or gDNA that made up the material.

Germline V gives CDR1 SEHNR, CDR2 FQNEAQ (reference sequence). V lost 5 bases to trimming and J lost 7 bases; unmatched junction nucleotides: 8. This CDR3 region has 15 residues. This table comes from immunoSEQ multiplex PCR, and its TCRdb copy is limited to in-frame clones, with some not included. The repertoire holds fewer than 300,000 clones, with about nine tenths as singletons. The V gene is TRBV7-9, the J gene TRBJ1-6; TRBD1 matches at 7 bases. The TCR comes from a woman in her twenties or thirties who had recovered from COVID-19. Sequencing used PBMCs or T cells enriched from blood (not recorded which). The CDR3 coding sequence is TGTGCCAGCAGCGAAACGACAGGGAGAAATTCACCCCTCCACTTT. The encoded protein is CASSETTGRNSPLHF.